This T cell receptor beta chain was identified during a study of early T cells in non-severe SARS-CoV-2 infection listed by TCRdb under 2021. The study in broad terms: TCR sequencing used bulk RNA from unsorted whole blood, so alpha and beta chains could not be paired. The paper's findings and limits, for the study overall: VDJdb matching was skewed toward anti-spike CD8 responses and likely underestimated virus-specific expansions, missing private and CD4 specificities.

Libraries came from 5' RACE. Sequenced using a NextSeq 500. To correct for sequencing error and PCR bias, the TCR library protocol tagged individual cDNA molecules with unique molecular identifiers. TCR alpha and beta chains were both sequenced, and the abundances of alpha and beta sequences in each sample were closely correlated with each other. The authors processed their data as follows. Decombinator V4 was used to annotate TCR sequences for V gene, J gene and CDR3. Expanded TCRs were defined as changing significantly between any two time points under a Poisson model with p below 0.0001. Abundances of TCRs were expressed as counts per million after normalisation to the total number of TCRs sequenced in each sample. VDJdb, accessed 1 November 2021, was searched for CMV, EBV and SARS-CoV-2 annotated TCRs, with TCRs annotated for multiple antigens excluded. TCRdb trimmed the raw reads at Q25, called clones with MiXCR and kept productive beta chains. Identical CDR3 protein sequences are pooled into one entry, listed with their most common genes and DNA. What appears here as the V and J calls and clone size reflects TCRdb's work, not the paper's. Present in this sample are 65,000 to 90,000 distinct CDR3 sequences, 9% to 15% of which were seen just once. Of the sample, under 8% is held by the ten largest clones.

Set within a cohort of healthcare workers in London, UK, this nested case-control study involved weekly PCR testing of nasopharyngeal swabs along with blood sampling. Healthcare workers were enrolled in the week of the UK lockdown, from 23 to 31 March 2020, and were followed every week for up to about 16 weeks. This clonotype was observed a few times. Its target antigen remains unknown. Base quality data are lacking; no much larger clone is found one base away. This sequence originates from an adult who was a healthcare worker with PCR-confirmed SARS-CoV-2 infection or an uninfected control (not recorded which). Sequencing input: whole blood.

The CDR3 protein sequence reads: CASSVQGGSTEAFF. The DNA sequence follows: TGTGCCAGCAGCGTCCAGGGGGGTTCCACTGAAGCTTTCTTT. The rearrangement combines TRBV9 with TRBJ1-1; a stretch of 7 junction bases matches TRBD1. Per the germline V gene, SGDLS is the CDR1 and YYNGEE is the CDR2. Germline trimming: 2 bases from V, 4 bases from J; junction bases outside gene matches: 5. The CDR3 has 14 amino acids, counting the end cysteine and phenylalanine. The CDR3 DNA has 42 bases and is translated from base 1. The CDR3 plus the reference TRBV9 and TRBJ1-1 genes for the other parts give the full variable domain: DSGVTQTPKHLITATGQRVTLRCSPRSGDLSVYWYQQSLDQGLQFLIQYYNGEERAKGNILERFSAQQFPDLHSELNLSSLELGDSALYFCASSVQGGSTEAFFGQGTRLTVV.